This entry lists 8 T cell receptor beta chains sequenced from one sample in a study of beta chain features in type 1 diabetes. Overall study findings and caveats: The study found moderately but significantly shorter TCRB CDR3s in all four CD4+ subsets of Type 1 diabetes patients.

The sequenced template was cDNA made from the entire isolated RNA. TCRdb's copy holds only in-frame clones and misses some; the assay was immunoSEQ multiplex PCR. The table has 300,000 to 350,000 clones, roughly a tenth seen once; the top ten hold roughly 1%. Antigens of these TCRs are unknown. The sequenced sample was central memory CD4+ T cells from blood. All receptors derive from a man younger than 40 with type 1 diabetes.

The J gene is TRBJ1-5, the V gene TRBV19; a weak D match, TRBD1 (6 bases). Germline loops: CDR1 LNHDA, CDR2 SQIVND (reference sequence). V was clipped by 7 bases and J by 7 bases, with 14 bases between them. CDR3 length: 13 amino acids. CDR3 in DNA: TGTGCCAGTACCCAACAGGGTGGCCAGCCCCAGCATTTT. It codes for CASTQQGGQPQHF.

This clone appeared a few times. The chain has TRBV12-5 and TRBJ1-4; D is ambiguous. V was trimmed by 0 bases and J by 8 bases, leaving 4 bases between them. Germline loops: CDR1 LGHNT, CDR2 FRNRAP. The CDR3 consists of 12 residues. CDR3 nucleotide sequence: TGTGCTAGTGGTTTGGTAGGAGAAAAACTGTTTTTT. Protein product: CASGLVGEKLFF.

This clone was recorded a few times. V usage is TRBV6-5 and J usage is TRBJ1-1; D gene ambiguous. This CDR3 has 14 residues. The V and J ends lost 4 bases and 6 bases respectively, with 15 bases between them. Germline V gene lookup returns CDR1 MNHEY and CDR2 SVGAGI. The CDR3 DNA reads as TGTGCCAGCAGTTCCCGGGCTACACCCGCTGAAGCTTTCTTT. It codes for CASSSRATPAEAFF.

This clone was seen a handful of times. V usage is TRBV6-5 and J usage is TRBJ2-2; D is uncertain. The V and J ends lost 2 bases and 0 bases respectively, with 7 bases between them. Germline V gives CDR1 MNHEY, CDR2 SVGAGI. This CDR3 has 15 residues. The CDR3 is CASSYLKTNTGELFF. In nucleotides, the CDR3 is TGTGCCAGCAGTTACCTAAAAACGAACACCGGGGAGCTGTTTTTT.

The chain combines TRBV4-2 with TRBJ2-1; 7 nucleotides line up with TRBD2. J was trimmed by 2 bases and V by 3 bases; bases with no gene match: 7. The germline V gene encodes CDR1 LGHNA and CDR2 YNFKEQ. The CDR3 covers 16 residues. CDR3 amino acids: CASSHLRAGAYNEQFF. In DNA form, the CDR3 reads TGTGCCAGCAGCCACCTGCGGGCGGGGGCCTACAATGAGCAGTTCTTC.

On this clone: In the same sample, other DNA sequences code for this CDR3. The rearrangement joins TRBV29-1 to TRBJ1-5; D is undetermined. The germline V gene has CDR1 SQVTM and CDR2 ANQGSEA. V gave up 1 base and J gave up 5 bases, with 15 bases separating them. This CDR3 is 15 amino acids long. CDR3 loop: CSVEVGSGADQPQHF. CDR3 DNA sequence: TGCAGCGTTGAAGTAGGGTCAGGAGCCGATCAGCCCCAGCATTTT. The full variable domain, rest sourced from reference TRBV29-1 and TRBJ1-5, is SAVISQKPSRDICQRGTSLTIQCQVDSQVTMMFWYRQQPGQSLTLIATANQGSEATYESGFVIDKFPISRPNLTFSTLTVSNMSPEDSSIYLCSVEVGSGADQPQHFGDGTRLSIL.

This clone was seen many times. The sample has other DNA sequences that encode this CDR3 too. The J gene is TRBJ2-7, the V gene TRBV28; TRBD1 might be the D (6 bases). CDR1 is MDHEN, CDR2 SYDVKM, per germline. The germline V and J ends were trimmed by 2 bases and 4 bases, with 12 bases remaining between them. The CDR3 totals 14 residues. This chain's CDR3 is CASSLGGAGYEQYF. The CDR3 region has the DNA TGTGCCAGCAGTTTAGGGGGCGCTGGGTACGAGCAGTACTTC.

This clone was counted a few times. This chain uses TRBV28 with TRBJ2-3; 11 nucleotides align to TRBD2. V was pared by 4 bases and J by 0 bases, with 6 bases of the junction left unmatched. Germline V CDR1 and CDR2: MDHEN, SYDVKM. The CDR3 has 17 amino acids. The CDR3 loop is CASSSEWTSGSTDTQYF. The CDR3 DNA sequence: TGTGCCAGCAGTTCTGAGTGGACTAGCGGGAGCACAGATACGCAGTATTTT. Using reference TRBV28 and TRBJ2-3 for the parts outside the CDR3, the full variable domain is DVKVTQSSRYLVKRTGEKVFLECVQDMDHENMFWYRQDPGLGLRLIYFSYDVKMKEKGDIPEGYSVSREKKERFSLILESASTNQTSMYLCASSSEWTSGSTDTQYFGPGTRLTVL.